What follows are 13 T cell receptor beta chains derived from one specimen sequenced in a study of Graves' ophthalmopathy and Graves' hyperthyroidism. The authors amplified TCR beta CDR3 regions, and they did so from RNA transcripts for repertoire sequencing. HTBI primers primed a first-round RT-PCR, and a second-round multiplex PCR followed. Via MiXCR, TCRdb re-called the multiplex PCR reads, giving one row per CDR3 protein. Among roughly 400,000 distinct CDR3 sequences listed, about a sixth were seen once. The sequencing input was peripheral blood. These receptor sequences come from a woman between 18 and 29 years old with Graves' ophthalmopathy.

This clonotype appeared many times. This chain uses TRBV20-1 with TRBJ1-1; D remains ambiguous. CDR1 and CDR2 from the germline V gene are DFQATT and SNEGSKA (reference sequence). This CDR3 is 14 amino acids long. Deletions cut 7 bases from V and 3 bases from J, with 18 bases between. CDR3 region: CSVKFGSSHTEAFF. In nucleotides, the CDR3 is TGCAGTGTTAAGTTCGGGTCCTCCCACACTGAAGCTTTCTTT.

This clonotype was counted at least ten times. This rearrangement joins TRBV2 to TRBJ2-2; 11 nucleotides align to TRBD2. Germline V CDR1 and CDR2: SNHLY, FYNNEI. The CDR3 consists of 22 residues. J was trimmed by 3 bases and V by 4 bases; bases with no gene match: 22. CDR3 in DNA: TGTGCCAGCAGTGCGCGTCGGTGGACTAGCGGGCGGATAGAGGGTCACACCGGGGAGCTGTTTTTT. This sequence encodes CASSARRWTSGRIEGHTGELFF.

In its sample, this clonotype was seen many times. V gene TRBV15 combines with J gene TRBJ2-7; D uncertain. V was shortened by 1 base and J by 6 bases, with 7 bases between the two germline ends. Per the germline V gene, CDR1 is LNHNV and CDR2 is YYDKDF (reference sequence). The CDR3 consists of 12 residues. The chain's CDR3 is CATSRGSSEQYF. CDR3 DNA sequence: TGTGCCACCAGCAGAGGATCCAGCGAGCAGTACTTC.

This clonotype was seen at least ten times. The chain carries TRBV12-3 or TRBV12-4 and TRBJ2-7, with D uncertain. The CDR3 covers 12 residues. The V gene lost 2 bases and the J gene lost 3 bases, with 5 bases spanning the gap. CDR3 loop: CASSLNIYEQYF. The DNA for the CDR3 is TGTGCCAGCAGTTTAAATATCTACGAGCAGTACTTC.

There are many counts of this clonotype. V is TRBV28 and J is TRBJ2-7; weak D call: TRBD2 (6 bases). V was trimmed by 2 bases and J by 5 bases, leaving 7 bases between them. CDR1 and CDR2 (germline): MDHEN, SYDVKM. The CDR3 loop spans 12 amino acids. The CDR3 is CASSLGGNEQYF. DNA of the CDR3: TGTGCCAGCAGTTTAGGCGGGAACGAGCAGTACTTC.

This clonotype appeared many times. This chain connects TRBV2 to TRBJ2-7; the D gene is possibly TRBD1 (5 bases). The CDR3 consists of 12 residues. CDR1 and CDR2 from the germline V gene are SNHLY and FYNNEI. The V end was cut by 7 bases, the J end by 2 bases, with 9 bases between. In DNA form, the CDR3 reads TGTGCCAGCATGGGGCCGACCTACGAGCAGTACTTC. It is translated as CASMGPTYEQYF.

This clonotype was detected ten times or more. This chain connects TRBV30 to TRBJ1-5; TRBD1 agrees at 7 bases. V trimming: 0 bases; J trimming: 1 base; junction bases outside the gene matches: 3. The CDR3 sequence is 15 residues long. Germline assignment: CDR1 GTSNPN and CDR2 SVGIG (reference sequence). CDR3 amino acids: CAWSVKGQSNQPQHF. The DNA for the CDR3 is TGTGCCTGGAGTGTAAAGGGACAGAGCAATCAGCCCCAGCATTTT.

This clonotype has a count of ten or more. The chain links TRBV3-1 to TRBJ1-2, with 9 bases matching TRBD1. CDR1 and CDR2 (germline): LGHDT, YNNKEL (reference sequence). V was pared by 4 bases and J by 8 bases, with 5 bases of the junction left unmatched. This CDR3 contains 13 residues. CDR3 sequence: CASSRTGARGYTF. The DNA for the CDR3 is TGTGCCAGCAGCCGGACAGGGGCCCGGGGCTACACCTTC. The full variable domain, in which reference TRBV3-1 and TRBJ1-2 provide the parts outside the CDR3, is DTAVSQTPKYLVTQMGNDKSIKCEQNLGHDTMYWYKQDSKKFLKIMFSYNNKELIINETVPNRFSPKSPDKAHLNLHINSLELGDSAVYFCASSRTGARGYTFGSGTRLTVV.

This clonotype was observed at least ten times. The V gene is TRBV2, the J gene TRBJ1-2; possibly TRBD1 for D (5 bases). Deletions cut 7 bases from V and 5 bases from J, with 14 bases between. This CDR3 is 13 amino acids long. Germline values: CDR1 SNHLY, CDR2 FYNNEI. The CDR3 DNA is TGTGCCAGCATTCCCGACAGTAGATATGGCTACACCTTC. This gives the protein CASIPDSRYGYTF.

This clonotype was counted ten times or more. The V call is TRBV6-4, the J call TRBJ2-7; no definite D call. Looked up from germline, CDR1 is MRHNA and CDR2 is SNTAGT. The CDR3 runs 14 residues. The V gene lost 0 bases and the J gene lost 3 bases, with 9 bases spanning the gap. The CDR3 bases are TGTGCCAGCAGTGACTCGAGAGGATACTACGAGCAGTACTTC. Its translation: CASSDSRGYYEQYF.

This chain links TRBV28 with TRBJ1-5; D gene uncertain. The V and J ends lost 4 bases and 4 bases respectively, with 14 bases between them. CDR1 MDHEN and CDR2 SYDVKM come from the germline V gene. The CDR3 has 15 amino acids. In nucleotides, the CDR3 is TGTGCCAGCAGTTCTATAACGTGGGAAAATCAGCCCCAGCATTTT. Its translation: CASSSITWENQPQHF. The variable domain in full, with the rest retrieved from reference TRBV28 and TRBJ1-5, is DVKVTQSSRYLVKRTGEKVFLECVQDMDHENMFWYRQDPGLGLRLIYFSYDVKMKEKGDIPEGYSVSREKKERFSLILESASTNQTSMYLCASSSITWENQPQHFGDGTRLSIL.

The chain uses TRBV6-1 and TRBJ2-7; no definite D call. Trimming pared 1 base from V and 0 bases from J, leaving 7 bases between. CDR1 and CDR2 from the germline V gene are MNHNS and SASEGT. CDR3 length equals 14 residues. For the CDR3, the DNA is TGTGCCAGCAGTGAAGTTGCAGTCTCCTACGAGCAGTACTTC. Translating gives CASSEVAVSYEQYF.

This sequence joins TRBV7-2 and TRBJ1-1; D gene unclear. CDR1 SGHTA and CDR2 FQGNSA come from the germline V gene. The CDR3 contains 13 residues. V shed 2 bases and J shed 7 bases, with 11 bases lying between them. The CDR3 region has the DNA TGTGCCAGCAGCTTACAACCATCGGGTGAAGCTTTCTTT. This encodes CASSLQPSGEAFF.